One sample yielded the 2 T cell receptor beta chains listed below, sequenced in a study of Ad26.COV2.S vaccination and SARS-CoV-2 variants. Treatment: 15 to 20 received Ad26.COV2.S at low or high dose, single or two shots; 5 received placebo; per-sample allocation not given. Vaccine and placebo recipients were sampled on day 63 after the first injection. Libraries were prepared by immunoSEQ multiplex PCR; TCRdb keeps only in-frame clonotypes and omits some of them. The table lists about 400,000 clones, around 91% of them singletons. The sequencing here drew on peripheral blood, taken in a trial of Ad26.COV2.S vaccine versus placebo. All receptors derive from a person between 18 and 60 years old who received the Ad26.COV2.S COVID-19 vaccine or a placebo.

CDR3 coding DNA: TGCGCCAGCAGCTCAGGACAGGGGGCGCATGGAAACATTCAGTACTTC. Its translation is CASSSGQGAHGNIQYF. The chain combines TRBV5-1 with TRBJ2-4; 11 positions agree with TRBD1. With 3 bases clipped from V and 6 bases from J, the junction kept 8 bases outside the gene matches. CDR1 is SGHRS and CDR2 is YFSETQ in the germline V gene. The CDR3 totals 16 residues.

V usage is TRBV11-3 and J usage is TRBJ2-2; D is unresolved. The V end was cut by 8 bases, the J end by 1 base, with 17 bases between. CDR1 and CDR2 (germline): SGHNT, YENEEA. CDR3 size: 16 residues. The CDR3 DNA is TGTGCCAGCGCCCCAATCGGTCGAGGGAACACCGGGGAGCTGTTTTTT. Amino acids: CASAPIGRGNTGELFF.